One TCR beta chain is described in this entry. Its specificity is not known. Unique molecular identifiers were incorporated when the TCRbeta library was constructed. From the PCR reads, TCRdb called clonotypes with MiXCR, one entry per CDR3 protein. Of a few hundred thousand distinct CDR3 sequences in the sample, 20% to 30% were seen once. This sample is part of a study of T-cell reconstitution after alpha-beta-depleted transplantation in children. The study's findings and limits: Reportedly, roughly two months post-transplant, alpha-beta T cells arose from several hundred expanded graft clones. TCRbeta diversity was high at day 60 in some patients (a result of surviving recipient T cells and thymic progenitors). Fresh T-cell production supplied most of the T-cell counts and diversity seen one year after transplant.

Germline trimming cut 6 bases from V and 4 bases from J; bases unmatched to any gene: 9. The germline V gene encodes CDR1 LGHDT and CDR2 YNNKEL (reference sequence). This CDR3 spans 18 amino acids. The sequence derives from a boy under two years old with Wiskott-Aldrich syndrome, due to receive a stem cell transplant. V usage is TRBV3-1 and J usage is TRBJ2-1; TRBD2 aligns across 16 bases. The sequenced sample was PBMCs, obtained before TCRalphabeta/CD19-depleted stem cell transplant. CDR3 sequence (DNA): TGTGCCAGCAGGCCGGGACTAGCGGGAGGGAGCACTTACAATGAGCAGTTCTTC. As protein: CASRPGLAGGSTYNEQFF.